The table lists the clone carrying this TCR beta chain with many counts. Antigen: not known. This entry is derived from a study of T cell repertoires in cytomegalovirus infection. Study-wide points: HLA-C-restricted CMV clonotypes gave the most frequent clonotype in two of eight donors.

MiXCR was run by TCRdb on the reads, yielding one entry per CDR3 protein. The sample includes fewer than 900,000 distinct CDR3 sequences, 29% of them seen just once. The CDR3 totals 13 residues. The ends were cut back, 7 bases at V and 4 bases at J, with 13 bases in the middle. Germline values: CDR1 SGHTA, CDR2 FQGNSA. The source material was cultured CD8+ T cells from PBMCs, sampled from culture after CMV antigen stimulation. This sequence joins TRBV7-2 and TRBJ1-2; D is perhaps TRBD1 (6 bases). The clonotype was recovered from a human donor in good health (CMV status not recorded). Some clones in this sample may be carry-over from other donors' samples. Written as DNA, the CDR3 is TGTGCCAGCAACAGCGGGACATTCTATGGCTACACCTTC. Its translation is CASNSGTFYGYTF.